This TCR beta chain originates from a study of blood T cell repertoires in COVID-19. Study-wide context: T cells, B-cell-depleted T cells, or PBMCs provided the cDNA or gDNA that served as material.

Germline lookup yields CDR1 SGHNT and CDR2 YYREEE (reference sequence). CDR3 length: 13 amino acids. V was cut by 3 bases and J by 2 bases, with 8 bases left in between. In the study's own analysis: From reference gene primer amplification, estimates of nucleated cell counts were derived. TCRdb's table, derived via immunoSEQ multiplex PCR, lists solely in-frame clones and lacks some. V, J and clone size derive from that table, while D and trimming were established from the DNA sequence. The table has roughly 34,000 clones, approximately 80% seen once. The V gene is TRBV5-4, the J gene TRBJ2-5; weak D call: TRBD1 (6 bases). Sample: peripheral blood. The TCR sequence derives from an older man with acute or convalescent COVID-19. The CDR3 is CASSSGQQETQYF. Written as DNA, the CDR3 is TGTGCCAGCAGCTCAGGACAGCAAGAGACCCAGTACTTC. Full variable domain (remainder filled in from reference TRBV5-4 and TRBJ2-5): ETGVTQSPTHLIKTRGQQVTLRCSSQSGHNTVSWYQQALGQGPQFIFQYYREEENGRGNFPPRFSGLQFPNYSSELNVNALELDDSALYLCASSSGQQETQYFGPGTRLLVL.